The 14 T cell receptor beta chains in this list originate from one sample, sequenced in a study of vaccination effects on CD4 cells after COVID-19. These receptors have no identified antigens. Antigen-specific CD4+ T cells were expanded with viral peptide pools in the ViraFEST assay before sequencing. When around ten days of culture had elapsed, CD4+ T cells were isolated. The vaccine recipients had no prior SARS-CoV-2 infection, with negative nucleocapsid antibodies. Sequencing used immunoSEQ multiplex PCR; TCRdb keeps in-frame clones, though not all of them. The sample contains about 41,000 clones, around 70% of which appear only once. The starting material was CD4+ T cells from PBMCs cultured with HCoV-OC43 spike peptides, obtained before COVID-19 vaccination. Regarding subset: HCoV-OC43 spike overlapping peptide pool stimulation. The receptors here all came from a human donor who received a COVID-19 vaccine.

CDR3 nucleotides: TGTGCCTGGAGTGGTGGGTGGGCAGGGTCTCAGCCCCAGCATTTT. Protein product: CAWSGGWAGSQPQHF. The chain carries TRBV30 and TRBJ1-5, with D possibly being TRBD1 (5 bases). Trimming left V 1 base short and J 6 bases short, with 16 bases between. The germline V gene encodes CDR1 GTSNPN and CDR2 SVGIG (reference sequence). The CDR3 totals 15 residues.

This clone was counted a few times. The CDR3 DNA sequence: TGTGCCAGCAGCTCCCCCGGGACTAGTTATTTCTTC. It is translated as CASSSPGTSYFF. The chain is built from TRBV11-1 and TRBJ2-1, with 8 bases aligning to TRBD2. Germline trimming cut 4 bases from V and 16 bases from J; bases unmatched to any gene: 9. There are 12 residues in the CDR3. Germline V gene lookup returns CDR1 SGHAT and CDR2 FQDESV (reference sequence).

V is TRBV19 and J is TRBJ2-7; TRBD2 matches 13 bases. Germline values: CDR1 LNHDA, CDR2 SQIVND (reference sequence). CDR3 length: 15 amino acids. The J segment lost 2 bases and the V segment lost 4 bases, leaving 2 bases of the junction unmatched. In DNA, the CDR3 is TGTGCCAGTAGTACCGGGACTAGCGGGACCTACGAGCAGTACTTC. It encodes CASSTGTSGTYEQYF. The full variable domain, completed using reference TRBV19 and TRBJ2-7, is DGGITQSPKYLFRKEGQNVTLSCEQNLNHDAMYWYRQDPGQGLRLIYYSQIVNDFQKGDIAEGYSVSREKKESFPLTVTSAQKNPTAFYLCASSTGTSGTYEQYFGPGTRLTVT.

The chain employs TRBV7-6 and TRBJ2-3, with 7 bases that match TRBD2. This CDR3 has 15 amino acids. CDR1 is SGHVS and CDR2 is FNYEAQ in the germline V gene. V shed 4 bases and J 0 bases; nucleotides not matched to a gene: 4. This chain's CDR3 is CASSSLASSTDTQYF. The CDR3 DNA sequence: TGTGCCAGCAGCTCACTAGCGTCTAGCACAGATACGCAGTATTTT.

This rearrangement joins TRBV12-3 or TRBV12-4 to TRBJ1-3; no clear D. The CDR3 contains 13 residues. Trimming left V 4 bases short and J 0 bases short, with 4 bases between. DNA for the CDR3: TGTGCCAGCAGTTCGGGCTCTGGAAACACCATATATTTT. Its protein is CASSSGSGNTIYF.

The genes are TRBV18 and TRBJ1-5; maybe TRBD1 (6 bases). The CDR3 is 14 amino acids. The germline gives CDR1 KGHSH, CDR2 LQKENI. Deletions cut 6 bases from V and 5 bases from J, with 14 bases between. For the CDR3, the DNA is TGTGCCAGCTCGTTTGACAGGACGTATCAGCCCCAGCATTTT. Translating it yields CASSFDRTYQPQHF.

V usage is TRBV3-1 (or the pseudogene TRBV3-2) and J usage is TRBJ2-7; 7 bases align to TRBD1. The V and J ends lost 6 bases and 2 bases, in that order; junction bases with no gene match: 7. The CDR3 covers 14 residues. CDR1 and CDR2 (germline): LGHDT, YNNKEL (reference sequence). The CDR3 DNA reads TGTGCCAGCAGTCACGGACAGGTTCCCTACGAGCAGTACTTC. This gives the protein CASSHGQVPYEQYF.

This chain links TRBV5-6 with TRBJ1-4, with 10 bases that match TRBD1. The CDR3 loop spans 18 amino acids. V lost 0 bases and J lost 5; bases outside the gene matches: 10. Germline loops: CDR1 SGHDT, CDR2 YYEEEE. The CDR3 here is CASSLARQGAMRNEKLFF. The CDR3 coding sequence is TGTGCCAGCAGCTTGGCCCGACAGGGGGCGATGCGGAATGAAAAACTGTTTTTT.

V usage is TRBV18 and J usage is TRBJ2-2; 9 positions agree with TRBD1. The V segment lost 4 bases and the J segment 3 bases; nucleotides outside the gene matches: 3. There are 15 residues in the CDR3. Germline CDR1 is KGHSH and CDR2 is LQKENI. The CDR3 DNA reads as TGTGCCAGCTCACTGGACAGGGGCCACACCGGGGAGCTGTTTTTT. This codes for CASSLDRGHTGELFF.

The V call is TRBV6-2 or TRBV6-3, the J call TRBJ2-1; TRBD2 matches 12 bases. CDR1 MNHEY and CDR2 SVGEGT come from the germline V gene. The trim removed 5 bases at V and 9 bases at J, leaving 8 bases unmatched. The CDR3 covers 15 residues. CDR3 sequence reads: CASSAASGRGTEQFF. In DNA form, the CDR3 reads TGTGCCAGCAGTGCTGCTAGCGGGAGGGGTACTGAGCAGTTCTTC.

The J gene is TRBJ1-2, the V gene TRBV4-3; tentatively, D is TRBD1 (6 bases). The CDR3 sequence is 16 residues long. The V and J ends lost 0 bases and 4 bases respectively, with 15 bases between them. The germline V gene has CDR1 LGHNA and CDR2 YSLEER. CDR3 nucleotide sequence: TGCGCCAGCAGCCAAGAGGGGGTGGGGGGCGCCTATGGCTACACCTTC. Protein product: CASSQEGVGGAYGYTF.

The J gene is TRBJ2-3, the V gene TRBV6-1, with D uncertain. The CDR3 consists of 16 residues. Deletions cut 2 bases from V and 1 base from J, with 13 bases between. From germline, CDR1 is MNHNS and CDR2 SASEGT. CDR3: CASSEIQVGGTDTQYF. CDR3 sequence (DNA): TGTGCCAGCAGTGAAATACAAGTTGGAGGCACAGATACGCAGTATTTT.

This clone was seen just once. The V gene is TRBV9, the J gene TRBJ2-5; 9 bases match TRBD2. Germline V gene data show CDR1 as SGDLS and CDR2 as YYNGEE. This CDR3 has 21 residues. The ends lost 0 bases at V and 5 bases at J; junction bases unmatched: 23. The CDR3 region is CASSVAGGGTVAGGPRETQYF. The CDR3 bases are TGTGCCAGCAGCGTAGCTGGTGGGGGGACTGTGGCGGGGGGGCCGCGGGAGACCCAGTACTTC.

J is TRBJ1-2 and V is TRBV12-3 or TRBV12-4, with 7 bases that match TRBD1. With 6 bases clipped from V and 7 bases from J, the junction kept 8 bases outside the gene matches. The CDR3 runs to 13 residues. This chain's CDR3 is CASSSGPGGGYTF. CDR3 nucleotide sequence: TGTGCCAGCAGCTCCGGGCCAGGGGGTGGCTACACCTTC.